Below, 20 T cell receptor beta chains from the same sample are listed, as sequenced in a study of blood T cell repertoires in COVID-19. The method was immunoSEQ multiplex PCR; TCRdb's version includes in-frame clones alone and lacks a portion of them. The data show 100,000 to 150,000 clones, with about 86% seen just once and under 2.5% held by the top ten. The sample comprised PBMCs or T cells enriched from blood (not recorded which). These receptors all come from a woman aged 45 to 65 who had recovered from COVID-19.

The genes are TRBV4-1 and TRBJ1-4; D is uncertain. CDR1 MGHRA and CDR2 YSYEKL come from the germline V gene. The ends were cut back, 0 bases at V and 0 bases at J, with 8 bases in the middle. CDR3 size: 16 residues. The CDR3 coding sequence is TGCGCCAGCAGCCAAGATCGAGCCGCAACTAATGAAAAACTGTTTTTT. Protein product: CASSQDRAATNEKLFF.

This clone was seen more than once but under ten times. The gene calls are TRBV7-2 and TRBJ1-2; D gene ambiguous. CDR3 length: 13 residues. The V end was cut by 2 bases, the J end by 4 bases, with 8 bases between. CDR1 SGHTA and CDR2 FQGNSA come from the germline V gene. The CDR3 protein is CASSLQEAYGYTF. For the CDR3, the DNA is TGTGCCAGCAGCTTACAGGAAGCCTATGGCTACACCTTC.

The chain employs TRBV7-9 and TRBJ2-2; D may be TRBD1 (6 bases). Trimming took off 5 bases at V and 7 bases at J, with 14 bases between the two ends. The CDR3 spans 14 residues. Germline-derived CDR1 and CDR2 are SEHNR and FQNEAQ (reference sequence). CDR3 bases: TGTGCCAGCAGCCGCGAACAGGGCGGCGGGGAGCTGTTTTTT. As protein: CASSREQGGGELFF.

The chain is built from TRBV30 and TRBJ1-2; weak D call: TRBD1 (6 bases). The germline CDR1 and CDR2 sequences are GTSNPN and SVGIG (reference sequence). The CDR3 totals 12 residues. CDR3 protein: CAAVTGAYGYTF. The CDR3 DNA reads as TGTGCGGCTGTGACAGGCGCTTATGGCTACACCTTC.

This clone was detected once. The chain recombines TRBV20-1 with TRBJ1-5; perhaps TRBD1 as D (5 bases). This CDR3 region has 13 residues. CDR1 is DFQATT, CDR2 SNEGSKA, per germline (reference sequence). Trimming left V 3 bases short and J 9 bases short, with 15 bases between. The CDR3 sequence is CSASLQDFGPQHF. The CDR3 DNA is TGCAGTGCTAGTCTACAGGATTTCGGGCCCCAGCATTTT.

The CDR3 protein is CASSIPWGAGNTIYF. DNA for the CDR3: TGTGCCAGTAGTATACCCTGGGGGGCTGGAAACACCATATATTTT. The J gene is TRBJ1-3, the V gene TRBV19, with a weak D call TRBD1 (5 bases). Trimming removed 2 bases at V and 2 bases at J, with 10 bases between. This CDR3 comprises 15 residues. The V gene's germline CDR1 is LNHDA and CDR2 SQIVND (reference sequence).

The chain joins TRBV6-5 to TRBJ1-5, with D perhaps matching TRBD1 (6 bases). Germline CDR1 reads MNHEY; CDR2 reads SVGAGI. V lost 5 bases and J 1 base, leaving 9 bases between the germline ends. This CDR3 has 14 residues. The CDR3 sequence: CASSKGGSNQPQHF. CDR3 coding DNA: TGTGCCAGCAGTAAGGGGGGGAGCAATCAGCCCCAGCATTTT.

V gene TRBV19 combines with J gene TRBJ2-3; 11 nucleotides line up with TRBD2. Trimming took 8 bases from V and 7 from J; bases not matched to a gene: 8. The CDR3 covers 14 residues. Germline V gives CDR1 LNHDA, CDR2 SQIVND (reference sequence). In DNA form, the CDR3 reads TGTGCCAGTGAAACTAGCGGGGGAGGTAATACGCAGTATTTT. Translating it yields CASETSGGGNTQYF.

The chain employs TRBV6-5 and TRBJ1-2; D might be TRBD1 (6 bases). CDR1 is MNHEY, CDR2 SVGAGI, per germline. The V and J ends lost 0 bases and 2 bases respectively, with 10 bases between them. CDR3 length equals 15 residues. This CDR3 is CASSYSSGTNYGYTF. The CDR3 coding sequence is TGTGCCAGCAGTTACTCGAGCGGGACAAACTATGGCTACACCTTC.

V is TRBV9 and J is TRBJ2-7; 7 bases align to TRBD1. Trimming cost V 3 bases and J 6 bases; bases outside gene matches: 9. CDR1 is SGDLS and CDR2 is YYNGEE in the germline V gene. This CDR3 has 14 residues. The CDR3 coding sequence is TGTGCCAGCAGCGCCGGGACAGCGACCCCCGAGCAGTACTTC. Translating gives CASSAGTATPEQYF.

This sequence joins TRBV3-1 (or the pseudogene TRBV3-2) and TRBJ1-5; 7 nucleotides line up with TRBD1. The CDR3 sequence is 18 residues long. The V gene end was trimmed by 1 base and the J gene end by 0 bases; junction bases not matched to a gene: 9. The germline CDR1 and CDR2 sequences are LGHDT and YNNKEL (reference sequence). The CDR3 loop reads CASSQGQGGIGSNQPQHF. In DNA form, the CDR3 reads TGTGCCAGCAGCCAAGGACAGGGCGGAATTGGTAGCAATCAGCCCCAGCATTTT.

This chain connects TRBV4-3 to TRBJ1-4; a possible D gene is TRBD1 (6 bases). V dropped 1 base and J dropped 4 bases, with 16 bases sitting between them. Germline V CDR1 and CDR2: LGHNA, YSLEER. The CDR3 length is 17 residues. CDR3 protein: CASSQGISRGGNEKLFF. The CDR3 coding sequence is TGCGCCAGCAGCCAAGGGATAAGCAGGGGTGGTAATGAAAAACTGTTTTTT.

CDR3 residues: CASSLSAGTGYTF. CDR3 in DNA: TGTGCCAGCAGCTTGTCGGCAGGGACAGGGTACACCTTC. The chain is built from TRBV5-6 and TRBJ1-2, with TRBD1 identical over 9 bases. CDR3 length equals 13 residues. Germline V gene lookup returns CDR1 SGHDT and CDR2 YYEEEE. Losses at the gene ends were 1 base for V and 11 bases for J; bases not matched to a gene: 6.

In DNA, the CDR3 is TGTGCCACCAGTCCGGGACACCTCACTGAAGCTTTCTTT. Its protein is CATSPGHLTEAFF. J is TRBJ1-1 and V is TRBV24-1, with D possibly TRBD1 on 6 matching bases. Germline CDR1 KGHDR, CDR2 SFDVKD. This CDR3 contains 13 residues. The V end was cut by 6 bases, the J end by 4 bases, with 11 bases between.

The CDR3 region has the DNA TGTGCCAGCAGCGCCGGGGGGTTTGGGGCCTACAATGAGCAGTTCTTC. Its protein is CASSAGGFGAYNEQFF. V is TRBV9 and J is TRBJ2-1; TRBD2 matches at 7 bases. The CDR3 length is 16 residues. Trimming at V came to 3 bases and at J to 2 bases, leaving 8 bases not matched to a gene. Looked up from germline, CDR1 is SGDLS and CDR2 is YYNGEE. Based on the CDR3 plus reference TRBV9 and TRBJ2-1, the full variable domain is DSGVTQTPKHLITATGQRVTLRCSPRSGDLSVYWYQQSLDQGLQFLIQYYNGEERAKGNILERFSAQQFPDLHSELNLSSLELGDSALYFCASSAGGFGAYNEQFFGPGTRLTVL.

This clone appeared many times. This sequence joins TRBV29-1 and TRBJ1-4; TRBD1 might be the D (5 bases). This CDR3 region has 12 residues. The V end was cut by 5 bases, the J end by 5 bases, with 9 bases between. Germline V gene sequence: CDR1 SQVTM, CDR2 ANQGSEA. In DNA, the CDR3 is TGCAGCGTTCGGGGGATCAATGAAAAACTGTTTTTT. Its translation is CSVRGINEKLFF.

The V call is TRBV19, the J call TRBJ1-2, with D perhaps matching TRBD1 (6 bases). V was cut by 5 bases and J by 6 bases, with 13 bases left in between. Per germline, CDR1 LNHDA and CDR2 SQIVND (reference sequence). CDR3 size: 13 residues. CDR3 DNA: TGTGCCAGTAGTTTTGGGACAAGGAATGGCTACACCTTC. Translating it yields CASSFGTRNGYTF.

This rearrangement joins TRBV11-3 to TRBJ1-1; D not certain. Germline V lookup: CDR1 SGHNT, CDR2 YENEEA. V lost 2 bases and J lost 4, with 11 bases in between. The CDR3 contains 14 residues. CDR3 amino acids: CASSLTLGFTEAFF. The DNA of the CDR3 is TGTGCCAGCAGCTTAACTCTGGGCTTCACTGAAGCTTTCTTT.

V and J are TRBV5-4 and TRBJ2-7; maybe TRBD2 (6 bases). Germline-derived CDR1 and CDR2 are SGHNT and YYREEE (reference sequence). The V gene lost 4 bases and the J gene lost 6 bases, with 20 bases spanning the gap. The CDR3 is 15 amino acids. CDR3 DNA: TGTGCCAGCAGCAGTTACGGGACGGGACTCGGCGAGCAGTACTTC. Translating it yields CASSSYGTGLGEQYF.

This chain joins TRBV3-1 (or the pseudogene TRBV3-2) and TRBJ2-2; D is possibly TRBD1 (5 bases). Germline V gene sequence: CDR1 LGHDT, CDR2 YNNKEL (reference sequence). This CDR3 is 18 amino acids long. V was clipped by 4 bases and J by 0 bases, with 18 bases between them. In DNA, the CDR3 is TGTGCCAGCAGCCGCCCTAAGATGTGGACAACGAACACCGGGGAGCTGTTTTTT. It yields the protein CASSRPKMWTTNTGELFF.